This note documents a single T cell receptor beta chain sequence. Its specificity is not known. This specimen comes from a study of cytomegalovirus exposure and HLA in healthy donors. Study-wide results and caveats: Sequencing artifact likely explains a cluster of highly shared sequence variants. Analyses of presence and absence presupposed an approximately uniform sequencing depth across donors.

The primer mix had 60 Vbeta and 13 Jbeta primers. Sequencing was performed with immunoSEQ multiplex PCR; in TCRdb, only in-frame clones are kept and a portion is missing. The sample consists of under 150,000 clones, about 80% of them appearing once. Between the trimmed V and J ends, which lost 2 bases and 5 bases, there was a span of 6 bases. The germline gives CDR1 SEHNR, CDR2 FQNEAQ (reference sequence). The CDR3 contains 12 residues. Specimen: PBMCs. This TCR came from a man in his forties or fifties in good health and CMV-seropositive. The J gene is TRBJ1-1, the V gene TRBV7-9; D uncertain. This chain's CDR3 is CASSLPRTEAFF. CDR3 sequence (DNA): TGTGCCAGCAGCTTACCACGGACTGAAGCTTTCTTT.